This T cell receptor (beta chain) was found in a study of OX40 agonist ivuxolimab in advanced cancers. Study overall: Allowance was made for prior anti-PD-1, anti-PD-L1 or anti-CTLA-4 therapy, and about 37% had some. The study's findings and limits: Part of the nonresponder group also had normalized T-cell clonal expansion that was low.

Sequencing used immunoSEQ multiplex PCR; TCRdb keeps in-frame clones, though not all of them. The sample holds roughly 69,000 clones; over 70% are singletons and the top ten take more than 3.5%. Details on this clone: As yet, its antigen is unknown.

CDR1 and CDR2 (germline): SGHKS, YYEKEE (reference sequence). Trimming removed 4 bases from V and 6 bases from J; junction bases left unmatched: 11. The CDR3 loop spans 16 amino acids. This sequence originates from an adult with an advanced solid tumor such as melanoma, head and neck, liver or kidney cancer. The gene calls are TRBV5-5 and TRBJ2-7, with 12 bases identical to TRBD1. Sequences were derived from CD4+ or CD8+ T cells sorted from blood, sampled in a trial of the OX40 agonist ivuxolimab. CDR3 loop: CASSPDWDRGRLEQYF. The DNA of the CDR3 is TGTGCCAGCAGCCCGGACTGGGACAGGGGGCGCCTCGAGCAGTACTTC.